This T cell receptor (beta chain) was observed in a study of CD8 T cells in ankylosing spondylitis (dated by TCRdb to the late 2010s). Turning to the overall study: To find TCR variants linked to disease, the study profiled T cell receptor beta repertoires in ankylosing spondylitis patients and healthy donors. In total, the full study cohort was made up of over a hundred healthy donors and roughly 27 ankylosing spondylitis patients. Samples of peripheral blood were taken, and for ankylosing spondylitis patients, synovial fluid was collected as well.

Data came from an Illumina HiSeq 2500. TCR beta libraries were prepared by quantitative 5'-RACE with molecular barcodes. Per the source publication's procedure: Disease-linked TCR variants were identified with a new computational method built on a probabilistic model of VDJ rearrangement. TCRdb redid the processing of the public reads, applying fastp at Q25 and MiXCR, and retained in-frame beta chains. Rows matching on CDR3 protein sequence are summarized as one entry with the most common DNA and genes. The authors' filters were not applied to this entry. Across this sample there are 750,000 to 850,000 distinct CDR3 sequences, with approximately 12% seen only once. The ten largest clones take up 0.51% of the sample. This clonotype was seen repeatedly, ten times or more. Which antigen it targets is not known. No base-level quality is on record; no much larger clone is a single base apart. Taken from the germline V gene, the CDR1 and CDR2 loops are SGHVS and FNYEAQ. Deletion took 5 bases off V and 1 base off J, with a span of 14 bases between the germline ends. Taken from cysteine to phenylalanine, the CDR3 has 15 residues. Only the CDR3 region is kept as DNA, spanning 45 bases read in frame from base 1.

Overall results and qualifications from the work: According to the report, matched synovial fluid samples from ankylosing spondylitis patients were significantly enriched for the disease-linked clones. Some motif variants had previously been reported in the synovial fluid and blood of reactive arthritis patients, which suggests shared mechanisms of disease initiation. Blood from ankylosing spondylitis patients appeared to be characterized by a TCR beta motif composed of about eight highly homologous amino acid variants. A CD8+ phenotype was shown by the disease-linked clones, which were found at relatively low frequencies in peripheral blood.

The chain was built from TRBV7-6 and TRBJ2-5; perhaps TRBD2 is the D gene, with 6 bases matching. The TCR originated in a male donor with ankylosing spondylitis. The sample consisted of blood, either unsorted or a sorted T cell fraction (not recorded which). The CDR3 protein is CASSLGTGPQETQYF. At the DNA level, the sequence is TGTGCCAGCAGCCTCGGGACTGGCCCCCAAGAGACCCAGTACTTC.